This T cell receptor (beta chain) is from a study of cytomegalovirus exposure and HLA in healthy donors. Study summary: Among about 179 million T cells, an earlier analysis found roughly 100 million unique TCR beta sequences. Study findings and constraints: In a later analysis, a missense DCLRE1C variant was linked to TCR beta V- and J-gene trimming.

13 Jbeta primers and 60 Vbeta primers were used for the PCR. Profiling relied on immunoSEQ multiplex PCR, and the TCRdb table lists in-frame clones only, not all of them. The table has around 140,000 clones, roughly three quarters seen once. This clone was recorded once. As yet, its antigen is unknown. The germline V gene has CDR1 SGHDT and CDR2 YYEEEE. V shed 3 bases, J shed 3 bases, and the junction held 9 bases outside the gene matches. The CDR3 loop spans 15 amino acids. The specimen was PBMCs. The gene calls are TRBV5-6 and TRBJ2-7; TRBD2 matches at 7 bases. The source of this sequence is a woman aged 18-30 years in good health and CMV-seronegative. For the CDR3, the DNA is TGTGCCAGCAGCTCCCTGAGGGGAGGGAGCTACGAGCAGTACTTC. Encoded protein: CASSSLRGGSYEQYF.